The T cell receptor (beta chain) described here comes from a study of Epstein–Barr virus B cells in breast cancer (dated by TCRdb to the early 2020s). Regarding the study in general: Control T cells were expanded by rapid expansion method with irradiated PBMC feeders, soluble OKT3 and IL-2 approximately 200 U/ml, collected about 10-13 days after stimulation. A single-patient case report was conducted to examine whether the T-cell receptor repertoire in triple-negative breast cancer is shaped by tumor-infiltrating EBV+ B cells.

Results and caveats for the whole study, not just this receptor: All data were obtained from a single patient, described as a first proof of concept, and generalization is therefore limited.

Library preparation used 5' RACE. The SMARTer Human TCR a/b Profiling Kit was used to construct TCR libraries from RNA, capturing the full V(D)J regions of both the alpha and beta chains. After amplification, the libraries were purified with AMPure XP beads and validated using the DNA 1000 Kit on an Agilent 2100 Bioanalyzer. Libraries were sequenced on an Illumina MiSeq with the 600-cycle v3 reagent kit, giving 2 x 300 bp paired-end reads. As for the original processing: MiXCR and VDJTools were used to process the reads; non-productive clonotypes were removed, and clonotypes were merged by CDR3 amino acid sequence before frequencies were recalculated. Matching of CDR3 sequences to the McPAS-TCR database tolerated a Levenshtein distance of 1, and UpSet plots were generated in R using UpSetR. In-frame beta chains were kept once TCRdb had trimmed the public reads at Q25 with fastp and called clones with MiXCR. All rows with the same CDR3 protein become a single entry with the most common DNA and genes. These V and J calls are TCRdb output, not the study's own analysis. For this sample the table gives about 370 distinct CDR3 sequences, of which roughly 20% were detected only once. Around 67% of the sample goes to the ten largest clones.

RNA was extracted from roughly 1.1e5 to 9.2e5 cultured T cells using RNeasy Micro or Mini kits with on-column DNase digestion included, and the extracted RNA was checked on an Agilent 2100 Bioanalyzer. The CDR1 and CDR2 encoded by the germline V gene (reference sequence) are MNHEY and SMNVEV. Reading from cysteine to phenylalanine, the CDR3 counts 16 amino acids. Only CDR3 DNA is held: 48 bases, read in frame from base 1. V is pruned by 5 bases and J by 6 bases, leaving 13 bases of the junction without a gene match. On this clonotype itself: This clone's antigen is unknown. Being one base from a much bigger clone, this may be a read error.

The sample comprised tumor-infiltrating lymphocytes expanded in culture. This receptor was identified in a woman aged 40 to 50 with triple-negative breast cancer. The sequence links TRBV27 to TRBJ2-1; 7 of the junction bases match TRBD2. The CDR3 reads CASSPRGDYRANEQFF. At the DNA level, the sequence is TGTGCCAGCAGTCCACGGGGGGACTACCGTGCCAATGAGCAGTTCTTC.